A single sample gave rise to the 27 T cell receptor beta chains below, sequenced in a study of TIL therapy for anti-PD-1-resistant metastatic lung cancer. The immunoSEQ assay was v3. Repertoires were generated with immunoSEQ multiplex PCR, while TCRdb's copy carries only in-frame clones and drops some. In the table there are more than 45,000 clones, less than 75% of which are singletons. Time point specified: pre-treatment sample, taken before nivolumab and TIL therapy. The sample consisted of blood, taken at baseline. The receptors derive from a person aged 25-85 years with non-small cell lung cancer.

The CDR3 loop is CASSRMAGQGAYEQYF. The CDR3 region has the DNA TGCGCCAGCAGCCGGATGGCGGGACAGGGGGCATACGAGCAGTACTTC. This sequence joins TRBV5-1 and TRBJ2-7; 12 bases map to TRBD1. The germline CDR1 and CDR2 sequences are SGHRS and YFSETQ. The length of the CDR3 is 16 residues. The V and J ends lost 4 bases and 4 bases, in that order; junction bases with no gene match: 9.

The rearrangement uses TRBV27 and TRBJ1-1, with D unresolved. V was shortened by 6 bases and J by 1 base, with 9 bases between the two germline ends. Per germline, CDR1 MNHEY and CDR2 SMNVEV (reference sequence). This CDR3 is built from 13 residues. CDR3 residues: CASRPAGNTEAFF. The CDR3 DNA sequence: TGTGCCAGCAGGCCGGCAGGGAACACTGAAGCTTTCTTT.

The chain uses TRBV9 and TRBJ2-7; 9 nucleotides match TRBD1. Germline lookup yields CDR1 SGDLS and CDR2 YYNGEE. CDR3 length: 15 residues. The V gene end was trimmed by 4 bases and the J gene end by 5 bases; junction bases not matched to a gene: 10. CDR3 DNA sequence: TGTGCCAGCAGCTCATCCGGGACAGGGTTCAACGAGCAGTACTTC. This encodes CASSSSGTGFNEQYF.

The chain recombines TRBV7-6 with TRBJ1-4; 9 nucleotides line up with TRBD1. CDR1 is SGHVS and CDR2 is FNYEAQ in the germline V gene. The CDR3 spans 14 residues. Germline trimming cut 5 bases from V and 7 bases from J; bases unmatched to any gene: 5. CDR3 coding DNA: TGTGCCAGCAGCGCCGGGACAGGGCTTGAAAAACTGTTTTTT. Translated, it gives CASSAGTGLEKLFF.

This clone showed up just once. The chain is built from TRBV5-1 and TRBJ1-1; no clear D. The CDR3 is made up of 13 amino acids. CDR1 SGHRS and CDR2 YFSETQ come from the germline V gene. The ends were cut back, 0 bases at V and 7 bases at J, with 10 bases in the middle. The CDR3 reads CASSLDGRVEAFF. CDR3 in DNA: TGCGCCAGCAGCTTGGATGGGAGGGTTGAAGCTTTCTTT.

The V and J genes are TRBV6-5 and TRBJ2-2; 10 bases align to TRBD1. This CDR3 has 15 residues. Unmatched junction bases numbered 5, after V lost 4 bases and J lost 6 bases. Germline-derived CDR1 and CDR2 are MNHEY and SVGAGI. The CDR3 spells CASSSDRGRAGELFF. The CDR3 DNA is TGTGCCAGCAGTTCCGACAGGGGGCGCGCCGGGGAGCTGTTTTTT.

V and J are TRBV11-3 and TRBJ2-5; 7 nucleotides align to TRBD2. The DNA end is a closer match to TRBJ2-7, so the J assignment may be wrong. The CDR3 is 13 residues long. From germline, CDR1 is SGHNT and CDR2 YENEEA. CDR3 in amino acids: CASSRTSYYEQYF. CDR3 in DNA: TGTGCCAGCAGCCGGACTAGTTACTACGAGCAGTACTTC.

There are a few counts of this clone. CDR3 protein: CASSISQALNEKLFF. The CDR3 nucleotides read TGTGCCAGTAGTATTTCACAGGCGCTAAATGAAAAACTGTTTTTT. The chain joins TRBV19 to TRBJ1-4; a possible D gene is TRBD1 (5 bases). The germline V gene has CDR1 LNHDA and CDR2 SQIVND (reference sequence). V was clipped by 3 bases and J by 5 bases, with 13 bases between them. CDR3 length: 15 amino acids.

This chain links TRBV28 with TRBJ1-1; D unresolved. Trimming left V 6 bases short and J 10 bases short, with 12 bases between. The CDR3 totals 11 residues. CDR1 and CDR2 (germline): MDHEN, SYDVKM. CDR3 in amino acids: CASSGVGVAFF. CDR3 in DNA: TGTGCCAGCAGCGGGGTGGGTGTAGCTTTCTTT.

This clone has only a few counts. The rearrangement uses TRBV19 and TRBJ1-3; 9 positions agree with TRBD1. The trim removed 5 bases at V and 3 bases at J, leaving 8 bases unmatched. The CDR3 runs 16 residues. Looked up from germline, CDR1 is LNHDA and CDR2 is SQIVND (reference sequence). CDR3 coding DNA: TGTGCCAGTAGTCGCCGGACAGGGGAAAGTGGAAACACCATATATTTT. Residues: CASSRRTGESGNTIYF. Together with reference TRBV19 and TRBJ1-3, the CDR3 gives the full variable domain: DGGITQSPKYLFRKEGQNVTLSCEQNLNHDAMYWYRQDPGQGLRLIYYSQIVNDFQKGDIAEGYSVSREKKESFPLTVTSAQKNPTAFYLCASSRRTGESGNTIYFGEGSWLTVV.

The chain links TRBV7-2 to TRBJ2-3; 11 bases line up with TRBD2. The CDR3 loop spans 17 amino acids. J lost 2 bases, V lost 5 bases, and 9 bases had no gene match. The germline gives CDR1 SGHTA, CDR2 FQGNSA. CDR3 bases: TGTGCCAGCAGCCTCTCGACTAGCGGGAAGTCCACAGATACGCAGTATTTT. Amino acid sequence: CASSLSTSGKSTDTQYF.

The chain combines TRBV18 with TRBJ1-2; 10 positions match TRBD1. Germline trimming cut 2 bases from V and 3 bases from J; bases unmatched to any gene: 3. The CDR3 loop spans 15 amino acids. The V gene's germline CDR1 is KGHSH and CDR2 LQKENI. The CDR3 DNA sequence: TGTGCCAGCTCACCAGGGACAGGGGTGGACTATGGCTACACCTTC. Translating gives CASSPGTGVDYGYTF.

The rearrangement uses TRBV7-2 and TRBJ1-2; D is unresolved. CDR1 is SGHTA and CDR2 is FQGNSA in the germline V gene. Trimming stripped 1 base from V and 6 bases from J, with 18 bases between. This CDR3 has 16 residues. The CDR3 DNA reads as TGTGCCAGCAGCTTAGTAGTCGGGGAACTAGTGGATGGCTACACCTTC. Amino acid sequence: CASSLVVGELVDGYTF.

The CDR3, as DNA: TGTGCCAGCAGTTTTTGGGGTTCAGGTGGGGCCAACGTCCTGACTTTC. Translated, it gives CASSFWGSGGANVLTF. This chain connects TRBV27 to TRBJ2-6; no reliable D call. The CDR3 contains 16 residues. Germline assignment: CDR1 MNHEY and CDR2 SMNVEV (reference sequence). Trimming took 3 bases from V and 3 from J, leaving 12 bases between them.

CDR3: CASSATGRFVTGELFF. The CDR3 coding sequence is TGTGCCAGCAGTGCAACCGGACGCTTTGTCACCGGGGAGCTGTTTTTT. The rearrangement links TRBV6-6 to TRBJ2-2; D not resolved. Germline V gene data show CDR1 as MNHNY and CDR2 as SVGAGI (reference sequence). The CDR3 is made up of 16 amino acids. With 5 bases removed from V and 4 bases from J, the gap between germline ends came to 17 bases.

The CDR3 nucleotides read TGTGCCAGCATCATTGGGAACAGGGGTCTCGGAGGCTACACCTTC. Its protein is CASIIGNRGLGGYTF. The chain recombines TRBV11-2 with TRBJ1-2; 7 nucleotides align to TRBD1. Trimming cost V 7 bases and J 8 bases; bases outside gene matches: 16. Looked up from germline, CDR1 is SGHAT and CDR2 is FQNNGV. The length of the CDR3 is 15 residues.

The rearrangement uses TRBV2 and TRBJ1-6; 7 bases fit TRBD1. Germline V lookup: CDR1 SNHLY, CDR2 FYNNEI. The CDR3 has 15 amino acids. With V trimmed by 4 bases and J by 1 base, 1 base remained unmatched. The CDR3 nucleotides are TGTGCCAGCAGTGCGACAGGGTCCTATAATTCACCCCTCCACTTT. As protein: CASSATGSYNSPLHF.

The V and J genes are TRBV28 and TRBJ2-7, with D possibly being TRBD1 (5 bases). Germline V gene lookup returns CDR1 MDHEN and CDR2 SYDVKM. V shed 5 bases and J shed 3 bases, with 14 bases lying between them. This CDR3 contains 14 residues. The CDR3 coding sequence is TGTGCCAGCAGTCCCGAGGCCCAGGGCTACGAGCAGTACTTC. Protein sequence: CASSPEAQGYEQYF.

The gene calls are TRBV5-4 and TRBJ2-7; D assignment may be TRBD1 or TRBD2 (7 bases each). Trimming stripped 0 bases from V and 6 bases from J, with 13 bases between. Germline CDR1 and CDR2: SGHNT and YYREEE (reference sequence). The CDR3 spans 14 residues. The CDR3 sequence is CASSLGGRGLEQYF. The CDR3 DNA is TGTGCCAGCAGCTTGGGAGGGAGGGGGCTCGAGCAGTACTTC. Together with reference TRBV5-4 and TRBJ2-7, the CDR3 gives the full variable domain: ETGVTQSPTHLIKTRGQQVTLRCSSQSGHNTVSWYQQALGQGPQFIFQYYREEENGRGNFPPRFSGLQFPNYSSELNVNALELDDSALYLCASSLGGRGLEQYFGPGTRLTVT.

This rearrangement joins TRBV5-6 to TRBJ1-1; 9 bases align to TRBD1. CDR1 and CDR2 (germline): SGHDT, YYEEEE. V was clipped by 4 bases and J by 5 bases; unmatched bases: 15. The CDR3 extends over 17 amino acids. CDR3 residues: CASSAVGTGWRSTEAFF. In DNA form, the CDR3 reads TGTGCCAGCAGCGCTGTAGGGACAGGGTGGAGAAGTACTGAAGCTTTCTTT.

V and J are TRBV28 and TRBJ1-5; 7 positions match TRBD1. V shed 2 bases, J shed 1 base, and the junction held 2 bases outside the gene matches. There are 15 residues in the CDR3. Looked up from germline, CDR1 is MDHEN and CDR2 is SYDVKM. CDR3 in DNA: TGTGCCAGCAGTTTACCGACAGGGAGCAATCAGCCCCAGCATTTT. Protein: CASSLPTGSNQPQHF.

This clone was detected only a few times. V gene TRBV11-3 combines with J gene TRBJ2-5; 7 nucleotides line up with TRBD1. The CDR3 contains 15 residues. V shed 0 bases and J 5 bases; nucleotides not matched to a gene: 6. The V gene's germline CDR1 is SGHNT and CDR2 YENEEA. This CDR3 reads CASSLEGGAGETQYF. The CDR3 bases are TGTGCCAGCAGCTTAGAAGGGGGCGCAGGGGAGACCCAGTACTTC.

This clone has a handful of counts. The J gene is TRBJ1-5, the V gene TRBV27; D is unresolved. The V end was cut by 2 bases, the J end by 2 bases, with 10 bases between. CDR1 and CDR2 from the germline V gene are MNHEY and SMNVEV (reference sequence). This CDR3 comprises 15 residues. In DNA form, the CDR3 reads TGTGCCAGCAGTTTACGAGGGTATCGCAATCAGCCCCAGCATTTT. This gives the protein CASSLRGYRNQPQHF.

The chain has TRBV7-8 and TRBJ1-6; unclear D gene. V was pared by 5 bases and J by 0 bases, with 14 bases between. The V gene's germline CDR1 is SGHVS and CDR2 FQNEAQ. The CDR3 contains 17 residues. CDR3 amino acids: CASSPYSARSYNSPLHF. The CDR3 nucleotides are TGTGCCAGCAGCCCCTACAGTGCTCGCTCCTATAATTCACCCCTCCACTTT.

The genes are TRBV5-4 and TRBJ2-2; the D gene could be TRBD1 or TRBD2 (5 bases each). Germline V CDR1 and CDR2: SGHNT, YYREEE (reference sequence). V shed 3 bases and J shed 2 bases, with 8 bases lying between them. This CDR3 comprises 14 residues. The CDR3 reads CASSSGANTGELFF. DNA of the CDR3: TGTGCCAGCAGCTCCGGGGCCAACACCGGGGAGCTGTTTTTT.

The CDR3 here is CASSLAGRGSNEQFF. For the CDR3, the DNA is TGTGCCAGCAGCTTAGCTGGGCGGGGAAGCAATGAGCAGTTCTTC. The chain joins TRBV7-9 to TRBJ2-1, with D possibly TRBD2 on 6 matching bases. The CDR3 consists of 15 residues. CDR1 SEHNR and CDR2 FQNEAQ come from the germline V gene (reference sequence). V was cut by 0 bases and J by 6 bases, with 12 bases left in between.

The chain employs TRBV5-6 and TRBJ2-4, with a possible D match to TRBD1 (6 bases). The CDR3 loop spans 16 amino acids. Looked up from germline, CDR1 is SGHDT and CDR2 is YYEEEE. The V and J ends lost 8 bases and 0 bases respectively, with 18 bases between them. In DNA form, the CDR3 reads TGTGCCAGGGTTAACGAGGGGGACAAAGCCAAAAACATTCAGTACTTC. Amino acid sequence: CARVNEGDKAKNIQYF.